This TCR beta chain was sequenced for a study of cytomegalovirus exposure and HLA in healthy donors. Amplification used 60 Vbeta primers and 13 Jbeta primers. Clones were sequenced by immunoSEQ multiplex PCR, and TCRdb holds only the in-frame ones, with some missing. The table lists 170,000 or so clones. Germline trimming cut 3 bases from V and 5 bases from J; bases unmatched to any gene: 5. Germline loops: CDR1 SGHNT, CDR2 YENEEA. The CDR3 totals 15 residues. Findings and caveats of the study: Earlier analysis found most TCR beta V segments productive about 90% or about 30% of the time. Presence/absence analyses took donor sequencing depth as roughly uniform.

Concerning this clone itself: Its specificity is unknown.

This clonotype was sampled from a young man in good health and CMV-seronegative. Sequenced sample: PBMCs. V gene TRBV11-3 combines with J gene TRBJ2-3; 10 nucleotides match TRBD2. For the CDR3, the DNA is TGTGCCAGCAGCTTGAGCGGGAGGGCCAGAGATACGCAGTATTTT. This sequence encodes CASSLSGRARDTQYF.